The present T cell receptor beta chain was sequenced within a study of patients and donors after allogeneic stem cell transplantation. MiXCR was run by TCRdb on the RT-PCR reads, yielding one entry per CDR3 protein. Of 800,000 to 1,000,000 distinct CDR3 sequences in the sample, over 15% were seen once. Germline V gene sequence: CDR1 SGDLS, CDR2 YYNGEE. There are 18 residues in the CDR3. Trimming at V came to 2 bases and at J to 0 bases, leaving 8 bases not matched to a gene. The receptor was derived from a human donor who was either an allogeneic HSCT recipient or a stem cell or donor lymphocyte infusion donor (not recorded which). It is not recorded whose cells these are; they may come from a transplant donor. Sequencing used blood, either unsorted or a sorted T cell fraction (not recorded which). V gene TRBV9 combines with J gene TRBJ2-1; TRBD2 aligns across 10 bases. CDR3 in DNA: TGTGCCAGCAGCGTGGGCAGCGGGAGGGCCAACTCCTACAATGAGCAGTTCTTC. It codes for CASSVGSGRANSYNEQFF.